These 2 T cell receptor beta chains were sequenced from one sample in a study of blood T cells in healthy people across ages. Combining a sample-barcoded 5' primer with a J-beta primer mix, a second PCR ran for roughly 7 to 12 cycles. A single record per CDR3 protein comes from TCRdb applying MiXCR to the 5' RACE reads. Of roughly 1,000,000 distinct CDR3 sequences listed, almost 25% are singletons. The same specimen was also included in a second study, on T cells of mothers and their children.

Sequenced sample: blood. These receptors were obtained from a girl aged 2 to 9 in good health.

The chain employs TRBV27 and TRBJ1-5; D is possibly TRBD1 (6 bases). Between the trimmed V and J ends, which lost 2 bases and 3 bases, there was a span of 11 bases. Germline V gives CDR1 MNHEY, CDR2 SMNVEV (reference sequence). The CDR3 totals 15 residues. The CDR3 reads CASSLVAGANQPQHF. The CDR3 DNA reads as TGTGCCAGCAGTTTAGTGGCAGGGGCCAATCAGCCCCAGCATTTT.

This rearrangement joins TRBV2 to TRBJ2-3; no clear D. With 1 base removed from V and 0 bases from J, the gap between germline ends came to 11 bases. Germline V lookup: CDR1 SNHLY, CDR2 FYNNEI. The CDR3 is 16 residues long. The CDR3 sequence is CASSEGHLSSTDTQYF. The CDR3 DNA follows: TGTGCCAGCAGTGAAGGTCATCTCTCTAGCACAGATACGCAGTATTTT.